This T cell receptor (beta chain) appears in the sequencing data of a study of blood T cell repertoires in COVID-19. The protocol was immunoSEQ multiplex PCR, while the TCRdb copy is restricted to in-frame clones and leaves out a portion. Of 200,000 to 250,000 clones in the sample, 88% are singletons; the top ten hold roughly 2.7%. The CDR3 covers 15 residues. The germline V gene encodes CDR1 SGHVS and CDR2 FNYEAQ. V was pared by 5 bases and J by 1 base, with 14 bases between. This TCR derives from a woman aged 25 to 39 who had recovered from COVID-19. The chain employs TRBV7-6 and TRBJ2-5, with D perhaps matching TRBD2 (5 bases). Sequenced sample: PBMCs or T cells enriched from blood (not recorded which). The CDR3 coding sequence is TGTGCCAGCAGCGGTCAGGCTAGCAGCCAAGAGACCCAGTACTTC. It specifies CASSGQASSQETQYF.